This TCR beta chain was captured by sequencing in a study of shared clonotypes between healthy human individuals. Study results and caveats: Shared clonotypes: 4.5% to 5% naive CD4, under 4% naive CD8, about 2.2% memory CD4, approximately 0.4% memory CD8.

Trimming took 6 bases from V and 4 from J, leaving 12 bases between them. The germline gives CDR1 LNHDA, CDR2 SQIVND (reference sequence). The CDR3 spans 13 residues. On this clone: Its antigen is still unknown.

Profiling relied on immunoSEQ multiplex PCR, and the TCRdb table lists in-frame clones only, not all of them. Counted here are a few million clones, roughly 93% occurring once; the ten biggest clones make up 0.3% to 0.4%. The sequencing input was naive CD4+ T cells from PBMCs. Described subset: CD45RA+ positively selected. This clonotype was sampled from a man younger than 30 in good health. Some clones in this sample may be carry-over from other donors' samples. The V call is TRBV19, the J call TRBJ1-2; the D is unclear. In DNA, the CDR3 is TGTGCCAGTAGCCCGGGCCGTAGCTATGGCTACACCTTC. Its protein product is CASSPGRSYGYTF.